This T cell receptor (beta chain) originates from a study of blood T cell repertoires in COVID-19. Study-level background: PBMCs, B-cell-depleted T cells, or T cells provided the cDNA or gDNA that made up the material.

J gave up 7 bases and V 5 bases, and 9 bases lay outside the gene matches. Germline CDR1 reads SEHNR; CDR2 reads FQNEAQ (reference sequence). This CDR3 is built from 15 residues. In the study's own analysis: Quantification of nucleated cells was approximated via reference gene primer amplification. Assay used: immunoSEQ multiplex PCR; TCRdb lists only in-frame clones, some missing. V and J calls and clone size are given by that table; D and trimming were obtained from the DNA. The sample lists about 140,000 clones; under 80% were seen once. This sequence was found in a man older than 75 with acute or convalescent COVID-19. The sequenced material came from peripheral blood. V and J are TRBV7-9 and TRBJ1-2; 11 bases fit TRBD1. The CDR3 DNA is TGTGCCAGCAGCGCAACCGGGACAGGGGGATTTGGCTACACCTTC. It specifies CASSATGTGGFGYTF.